These 31 T cell receptor beta chains were all obtained from the same sample, sequenced in a study of regulatory T cells in long-lasting Graves disease. As to time point: newly diagnosed GD, antithyroid drugs for less than 3 months. Preparation of the TCR library used RNA extracted from PBMCs. The authors built TCR beta libraries using iRepertoire HTBI primers and Arm-PCR of CDR3 regions. One entry per CDR3 protein, called by TCRdb with MiXCR from the multiplex PCR reads. This sample has hundreds of thousands of distinct CDR3 sequences, with about 16% found just once. These same records also appear under a second study, on T cells in Graves' hyperthyroidism and ophthalmopathy.

The sequencing used peripheral blood mononuclear cells (PBMCs), collected at new diagnosis, from a patient treated with antithyroid drugs. The origin of the receptors is a woman between 25 and 40 years old with Graves disease.

The CDR3 loop reads CASSLLFAAYGYTF. CDR3 coding DNA: TGTGCCAGTAGTCTGTTATTCGCGGCCTATGGCTACACCTTC. The rearrangement joins TRBV19 to TRBJ1-2; D is ambiguous. The length of the CDR3 is 14 residues. The germline V gene has CDR1 LNHDA and CDR2 SQIVND (reference sequence). V shed 5 bases and J shed 4 bases, with 14 bases lying between them.

There are a few counts of this clonotype. The chain combines TRBV5-1 with TRBJ1-2; no definite D call. The ends were cut back, 2 bases at V and 0 bases at J, with 11 bases in the middle. The CDR3 is 15 residues long. Germline CDR1 and CDR2: SGHRS and YFSETQ. CDR3 nucleotides: TGCGCCAGCAGCTTCGACACATTAGCTAACTATGGCTACACCTTC. Its translation: CASSFDTLANYGYTF.

This clonotype was picked up many times. The chain combines TRBV7-8 with TRBJ1-1; TRBD1 might be the D (6 bases). Trimming removed 1 base from V and 3 bases from J, with 15 bases in between. Germline CDR1 is SGHVS and CDR2 is FQNEAQ. This CDR3 spans 16 amino acids. The CDR3 DNA is TGTGCCAGCAGCTTAGATATCTCGGGGGCGGACACTGAAGCTTTCTTT. Protein product: CASSLDISGADTEAFF.

This clonotype was detected only a few times. The chain uses TRBV28 and TRBJ2-2; no clear D. V was clipped by 5 bases and J by 5 bases, with 15 bases between them. Germline V CDR1 and CDR2: MDHEN, SYDVKM. The CDR3 contains 15 residues. The CDR3 reads CASSPPQHRTGELFF. CDR3 DNA: TGTGCCAGCAGTCCACCTCAACATAGGACCGGGGAGCTGTTTTTT.

This clonotype came up a few times. V and J are TRBV15 and TRBJ2-5, with 10 bases matching TRBD2. V was pared by 1 base and J by 0 bases, with 5 bases of the junction left unmatched. The CDR3 spans 17 residues. Germline CDR1 LNHNV, CDR2 YYDKDF (reference sequence). CDR3 sequence (DNA): TGTGCCACCAGCAGAGTCCCGACTAGCGGGTACCAAGAGACCCAGTACTTC. Its protein product is CATSRVPTSGYQETQYF.

The chain uses TRBV28 and TRBJ1-5; 8 bases align to TRBD1. The CDR3 has 15 residues. CDR1 and CDR2 from the germline V gene are MDHEN and SYDVKM. V was pared by 5 bases and J by 2 bases, with 5 bases of the junction left unmatched. In DNA, the CDR3 is TGTGCCAGCAGTCCCGACAGGGGTGGCAATCAGCCCCAGCATTTT. Protein product: CASSPDRGGNQPQHF.

The chain combines TRBV12-3 or TRBV12-4 with TRBJ1-6, with TRBD1 matching over 7 bases. The CDR3 runs to 14 residues. Losses at the gene ends were 7 bases for V and 4 bases for J; bases not matched to a gene: 4. The CDR3 sequence: CASTLGQYNSPLHF. The CDR3 nucleotides read TGTGCCAGCACCCTGGGACAGTATAATTCACCCCTCCACTTT.

The chain has TRBV20-1 and TRBJ1-6; D gene unclear. V was trimmed by 3 bases and J by 10 bases, leaving 13 bases between them. CDR1 is DFQATT, CDR2 SNEGSKA, per germline (reference sequence). This CDR3 is 13 amino acids long. The CDR3 reads CSASPVSGSPLHF. The CDR3 coding sequence is TGCAGTGCTAGTCCCGTCTCGGGATCACCCCTCCACTTT.

This clonotype was observed many times. The rearrangement uses TRBV28 and TRBJ2-1; 7 positions agree with TRBD1. V gave up 6 bases and J gave up 16 bases; unmatched junction bases: 9. This CDR3 has 11 amino acids. The germline V gene encodes CDR1 MDHEN and CDR2 SYDVKM. This chain's CDR3 is CASSIRDSFFF. The CDR3 nucleotides are TGTGCCAGCAGCATCCGGGACAGTTTTTTCTTC.

CDR3 amino acids: CASSLEGKKNLETQYF. CDR3 DNA: TGTGCCAGCAGCTTGGAGGGGAAAAAGAATTTGGAGACCCAGTACTTC. The rearrangement uses TRBV9 and TRBJ2-5, with D perhaps matching TRBD2 (6 bases). Trimming took 4 bases from V and 5 from J, leaving 21 bases between them. CDR3 size: 16 residues. Germline CDR1 reads SGDLS; CDR2 reads YYNGEE.

V usage is TRBV6-2 or TRBV6-3 and J usage is TRBJ2-1; 8 positions match TRBD1. After removal of 7 bases from V and 4 bases from J, the junction contained 15 bases not matched to a gene. The CDR3 is made up of 17 amino acids. Germline CDR1 reads MNHEY; CDR2 reads SVGEGT. CDR3 nucleotide sequence: TGTGCCAGCACGCTCGGCCGAACAGGGGGGACATACAATGAGCAGTTCTTC. Translated: CASTLGRTGGTYNEQFF.

This clonotype came up a few times. The chain employs TRBV20-1 and TRBJ1-3; D gene ambiguous. Germline V gives CDR1 DFQATT, CDR2 SNEGSKA (reference sequence). V was shortened by 8 bases and J by 0 bases, with 5 bases between the two germline ends. The CDR3 runs 11 residues. The CDR3 loop reads CSIISGNTIYF. The CDR3, as DNA: TGCAGTATCATCTCTGGAAACACCATATATTTT.

This clonotype appeared many times. The gene calls are TRBV12-3 or TRBV12-4 and TRBJ1-5; D is unresolved. Between the trimmed V and J ends, which lost 5 bases and 4 bases, there was a span of 15 bases. The length of the CDR3 is 15 residues. The CDR3 DNA is TGTGCCAGCAGTGAGCAGGCCACGCTTAATCAGCCCCAGCATTTT. Amino acid sequence: CASSEQATLNQPQHF.

This clonotype was seen a handful of times. The chain is built from TRBV3-1 and TRBJ2-7; TRBD1 is a possible D gene (6 bases). The CDR3 is 14 residues long. The germline gives CDR1 LGHDT, CDR2 YNNKEL (reference sequence). The germline V and J ends were trimmed by 4 bases and 2 bases, with 12 bases remaining between them. CDR3 coding DNA: TGTGCCAGCAGCCGTCCAGGGGATACCTACGAGCAGTACTTC. Its translation: CASSRPGDTYEQYF.

The chain joins TRBV10-3 to TRBJ2-7; 8 positions agree with TRBD2. Germline trimming cut 4 bases from V and 6 bases from J; bases unmatched to any gene: 8. Germline V CDR1 and CDR2: ENHRY, SYGVKD. The CDR3 runs to 14 residues. The CDR3 DNA reads as TGTGCCATCAGTGGTCGAGCGGGAGCCGGCGAGCAGTACTTC. Translated: CAISGRAGAGEQYF.

The sample holds many counts of this clonotype. This rearrangement joins TRBV7-9 to TRBJ2-1, with 11 nucleotides matching TRBD2. The CDR3 consists of 15 residues. Per the germline V gene, CDR1 is SEHNR and CDR2 is FQNEAQ (reference sequence). The junction had 1 base not matched to a gene; V was cut back by 0 bases and J by 6 bases. Written as DNA, the CDR3 is TGTGCCAGCAGCTTAGCACTAGCGGGGGCCAATGAGCAGTTCTTC. Translating it yields CASSLALAGANEQFF.

The rearrangement links TRBV3-1 to TRBJ1-2; the D gene is possibly TRBD1 (5 bases). Trimming removed 0 bases from V and 4 bases from J, with 12 bases in between. Germline V lookup: CDR1 LGHDT, CDR2 YNNKEL (reference sequence). The CDR3 has 15 residues. This chain's CDR3 is CASSQEEGLRYGYTF. Here the CDR3 DNA reads TGTGCCAGCAGCCAAGAGGAGGGGCTCCGCTATGGCTACACCTTC.

V is TRBV28 and J is TRBJ1-2; 7 nucleotides line up with TRBD1. CDR1 is MDHEN and CDR2 is SYDVKM in the germline V gene. Germline trimming cut 2 bases from V and 1 base from J; bases unmatched to any gene: 13. The CDR3 runs 18 residues. For the CDR3, the DNA is TGTGCCAGCAGTTTAGTAAAATGGAGGGGGCAATATAACTATGGCTACACCTTC. It is translated as CASSLVKWRGQYNYGYTF.

This clonotype was seen more than once but under ten times. An end of the junction differs from the germline gene, which may be a read error. The V call is TRBV7-7, the J call TRBJ2-3; TRBD2 might be the D (6 bases). The CDR3 sequence is 14 residues long. Looked up from germline, CDR1 is SSHAT and CDR2 is FNYEAQ (reference sequence). CDR3 bases: TGTGCTAGCAGCTTGACGGGACTCACAGATACGCAGTATTTT. Translation: CASSLTGLTDTQYF.

This clonotype was seen a handful of times. The J gene is TRBJ2-1, the V gene TRBV7-2; D might be TRBD2 (6 bases). The V end lost 6 bases, the J end lost 10 bases, and 25 bases lay between the germline ends. Germline V gene data show CDR1 as SGHTA and CDR2 as FQGNSA. The CDR3 runs 16 residues. The CDR3 DNA reads TGTGCCAGCAGTTGGATCCCGGGACTCCGCCCTCCGGAGCAGTTCTTC. This encodes CASSWIPGLRPPEQFF.

This chain joins TRBV11-2 and TRBJ2-2; D is uncertain. Germline V gene lookup returns CDR1 SGHAT and CDR2 FQNNGV. V was trimmed by 5 bases and J by 0 bases, leaving 10 bases between them. The CDR3 totals 15 residues. DNA for the CDR3: TGTGCCAGCAGCCCCATGGCCACGAACACCGGGGAGCTGTTTTTT. It translates to CASSPMATNTGELFF.

CDR3 in amino acids: CATSRLGGDTQYF. CDR3 in DNA: TGTGCCACCAGTCGACTAGGAGGGGATACGCAGTATTTT. This chain links TRBV19 with TRBJ2-3; a possible D gene is TRBD2 (6 bases). Germline V gene data show CDR1 as LNHDA and CDR2 as SQIVND (reference sequence). The CDR3 extends over 13 amino acids. Trimming took off 10 bases at V and 6 bases at J, with 17 bases between the two ends.

The J gene is TRBJ2-3, the V gene TRBV5-1; D might be TRBD2 (5 bases). Per the germline V gene, CDR1 is SGHRS and CDR2 is YFSETQ. The CDR3 has 15 amino acids. V lost 0 bases to trimming and J lost 0 bases, with 8 bases between them. The DNA for the CDR3 is TGCGCCAGCAGCTTGGTCGGGAAGAGCACAGATACGCAGTATTTT. This translates into CASSLVGKSTDTQYF. Full variable domain (outside the CDR3, taken from reference TRBV5-1 and TRBJ2-3): KAGVTQTPRYLIKTRGQQVTLSCSPISGHRSVSWYQQTPGQGLQFLFEYFSETQRNKGNFPGRFSGRQFSNSRSEMNVSTLELGDSALYLCASSLVGKSTDTQYFGPGTRLTVL.

The table lists this clonotype with many counts. The rearrangement joins TRBV10-3 to TRBJ2-5, with 11 bases aligning to TRBD1. The CDR3 spans 15 residues. V lost 10 bases and J lost 1; bases outside the gene matches: 8. The V gene's germline CDR1 is ENHRY and CDR2 SYGVKD. In DNA, the CDR3 is TGTGCCACAAACCCGGGACAGGGGGGCCAAGAGACCCAGTACTTC. Translating gives CATNPGQGGQETQYF.

This clonotype has a count of ten or more. The rearrangement links TRBV27 to TRBJ2-7; TRBD2 matches at 11 bases. Germline V gives CDR1 MNHEY, CDR2 SMNVEV (reference sequence). Germline trimming cut 5 bases from V and 2 bases from J; bases unmatched to any gene: 5. This CDR3 comprises 15 residues. In nucleotides, the CDR3 is TGTGCCAGCAGTATCGGGACTAGCGGAACCTACGAGCAGTACTTC. This codes for CASSIGTSGTYEQYF.

This clonotype showed up many times. The chain has TRBV7-9 and TRBJ1-5, with D unresolved. Between the trimmed V and J ends, which lost 1 base and 6 bases, there was a span of 13 bases. Germline V gives CDR1 SEHNR, CDR2 FQNEAQ (reference sequence). The CDR3 length is 15 residues. The CDR3 loop reads CASSLGEGRRQPQHF. Here the CDR3 DNA reads TGTGCCAGCAGCTTAGGAGAGGGTCGTCGTCAGCCCCAGCATTTT.

This clonotype was counted between two and nine times. The gene calls are TRBV6-1 and TRBJ2-5; D is perhaps TRBD1 (6 bases). From germline, CDR1 is MNHNS and CDR2 SASEGT. The CDR3 has 16 residues. The V and J ends lost 7 bases and 2 bases respectively, with 20 bases between them. The CDR3 here is CASNDPPTGPQETQYF. The CDR3, as DNA: TGTGCCAGCAACGACCCCCCGACAGGACCTCAAGAGACCCAGTACTTC.

The sample holds a few counts of this clonotype. The chain carries TRBV6-5 and TRBJ1-2; a weak D match, TRBD1 (6 bases). Germline CDR1 and CDR2: MNHEY and SVGAGI. V was cut by 2 bases and J by 0 bases, with 10 bases left in between. CDR3 length: 15 residues. CDR3 DNA: TGTGCCAGCAGTTACGTGGACAGCTCTAACTATGGCTACACCTTC. Translated: CASSYVDSSNYGYTF.

This clonotype was observed at least ten times. The gene calls are TRBV5-1 and TRBJ2-7; TRBD1 might be the D (5 bases). This CDR3 region has 17 residues. Trimming left V 0 bases short and J 0 bases short, with 16 bases between. Looked up from germline, CDR1 is SGHRS and CDR2 is YFSETQ. CDR3 amino acids: CASSLDVWGASSYEQYF. The CDR3 bases are TGCGCCAGCAGCTTGGATGTTTGGGGCGCCAGCTCCTACGAGCAGTACTTC.

This clonotype was seen ten or more times. The rearrangement joins TRBV11-2 to TRBJ1-1; D is undetermined. The germline CDR1 and CDR2 sequences are SGHAT and FQNNGV. V lost 0 bases to trimming and J lost 9 bases, with 8 bases between them. The length of the CDR3 is 12 residues. The CDR3 DNA is TGTGCCAGCAGCTTAGAAGGGAGAAAAGCTTTCTTT. The encoded protein is CASSLEGRKAFF.

This clonotype was seen many times. This chain uses TRBV12-3 or TRBV12-4 with TRBJ1-5; tentative D call: TRBD1 (5 bases). The CDR3 spans 14 residues. Trimming removed 3 bases from V and 3 bases from J, with 9 bases in between. The CDR3 bases are TGTGCCAGCAGTTTCGGGGGAGACAATCAGCCCCAGCATTTT. Protein sequence: CASSFGGDNQPQHF.